The 28 T cell receptor beta chains presented below share a single source sample, sequenced in a study of blood T cell repertoires in COVID-19. Clones were sequenced by immunoSEQ multiplex PCR, and TCRdb holds only the in-frame ones, with some missing. The repertoire includes tens of thousands of clones, approximately 90% of them detected once, and around 10% sits in the top ten. Sequencing was done on a sample of peripheral blood. These receptors originate from a human donor with acute or convalescent COVID-19. The donor label of this sample is uncertain.

V and J are TRBV24-1 and TRBJ1-1; 8 bases agree with TRBD1. Germline CDR1 and CDR2: KGHDR and SFDVKD. V shed 7 bases, J shed 5 bases, and the junction held 8 bases outside the gene matches. The CDR3 runs to 14 residues. CDR3 nucleotides: TGTGCCACCAGCAGGGGGCCGGGGAGTACTGAAGCTTTCTTT. The encoded protein is CATSRGPGSTEAFF.

This chain connects TRBV3-1 (or the pseudogene TRBV3-2) to TRBJ1-1; 7 bases line up with TRBD1. The CDR3 loop spans 14 amino acids. Trimming at V came to 0 bases and at J to 5 bases, leaving 3 bases not matched to a gene. The germline gives CDR1 LGHDT, CDR2 YNNKEL (reference sequence). The CDR3 is CASSQEAGGTEAFF. The DNA for the CDR3 is TGTGCCAGCAGCCAAGAGGCAGGGGGGACTGAAGCTTTCTTT.

This chain links TRBV18 with TRBJ1-2; 10 bases map to TRBD1. The CDR3 length is 17 residues. The junction had 13 bases not matched to a gene; V was cut back by 2 bases and J by 7 bases. Germline V gives CDR1 KGHSH, CDR2 LQKENI. CDR3 coding DNA: TGTGCCAGCTCACCAGATTTCGTGACAGGGGGCGGGAGTGGCTACACCTTC. Translated, it gives CASSPDFVTGGGSGYTF.

The chain combines TRBV3-1 (or the pseudogene TRBV3-2) with TRBJ2-2; D perhaps matches TRBD1 (5 bases). This CDR3 comprises 13 residues. Germline lookup yields CDR1 LGHDT and CDR2 YNNKEL (reference sequence). The germline V and J ends were trimmed by 3 bases and 6 bases, with 8 bases remaining between them. The CDR3: CASSQGLSGELFF. In DNA form, the CDR3 reads TGTGCCAGCAGCCAGGGGCTTTCCGGGGAGCTGTTTTTT.

The rearrangement joins TRBV19 to TRBJ2-5; possibly TRBD1 for D (6 bases). CDR3 size: 13 residues. V dropped 4 bases and J dropped 2 bases, with 8 bases sitting between them. Germline V gene lookup returns CDR1 LNHDA and CDR2 SQIVND (reference sequence). CDR3 in amino acids: CASSTGEQETQYF. Written as DNA, the CDR3 is TGTGCCAGTAGTACAGGGGAGCAAGAGACCCAGTACTTC.

This chain links TRBV2 with TRBJ2-7, with D possibly being TRBD1 (5 bases). Per germline, CDR1 SNHLY and CDR2 FYNNEI. The V gene lost 8 bases and the J gene lost 5 bases, with 16 bases spanning the gap. CDR3 size: 13 residues. CDR3 nucleotide sequence: TGTGCCAGCCTGGGCAGGGTGAGGAACGAGCAGTACTTC. It encodes CASLGRVRNEQYF. The whole variable domain, remainder taken from reference TRBV2 and TRBJ2-7, is EPEVTQTPSHQVTQMGQEVILRCVPISNHLYFYWYRQILGQKVEFLVSFYNNEISEKSEIFDDQFSVERPDGSNFTLKIRSTKLEDSAMYFCASLGRVRNEQYFGPGTRLTVT.

This chain links TRBV5-4 with TRBJ2-3, with TRBD2 as a possible D gene (5 bases). Germline CDR1 SGHNT, CDR2 YYREEE (reference sequence). The V and J ends lost 1 base and 0 bases respectively, with 15 bases between them. This CDR3 has 17 residues. The CDR3 loop reads CASSLYLGGGSTDTQYF. CDR3 nucleotide sequence: TGTGCCAGCAGCTTGTATCTCGGCGGAGGAAGCACAGATACGCAGTATTTT.

The chain joins TRBV28 to TRBJ2-1, with 9 bases lining up with TRBD1. V lost 6 bases and J lost 9; bases outside the gene matches: 9. The length of the CDR3 is 14 residues. Germline V lookup: CDR1 MDHEN, CDR2 SYDVKM. This chain's CDR3 is CASRGTGQESEQFF. The CDR3 DNA follows: TGTGCCAGCAGAGGGACAGGGCAAGAAAGTGAGCAGTTCTTC.

This rearrangement joins TRBV18 to TRBJ2-1; D not certain. Germline loops: CDR1 KGHSH, CDR2 LQKENI. The CDR3 has 14 residues. Between the trimmed V and J ends, which lost 2 bases and 8 bases, there was a span of 13 bases. CDR3 amino acids: CASSPVFPVDEQFF. CDR3 DNA: TGTGCCAGCTCACCAGTCTTTCCAGTCGATGAGCAGTTCTTC.

The rearrangement links TRBV30 to TRBJ2-5, with 8 bases fitting TRBD2. This CDR3 is 14 amino acids long. The germline gives CDR1 GTSNPN, CDR2 SVGIG (reference sequence). With V trimmed by 4 bases and J by 1 base, 5 bases remained unmatched. CDR3 loop: CAWTSGGAQETQYF. The CDR3 DNA sequence: TGTGCCTGGACTTCGGGGGGGGCCCAAGAGACCCAGTACTTC.

V and J are TRBV7-3 and TRBJ2-1, with D perhaps matching TRBD2 (6 bases). The CDR3 has 16 amino acids. The V end lost 5 bases, the J end lost 8 bases, and 22 bases lay between the germline ends. Germline lookup yields CDR1 SGHTA and CDR2 FQGTGA. CDR3 bases: TGTGCCAGCAGCCTTGTCGGGACTGCCTCCTCTCATGAGCAGTTCTTC. Its translation: CASSLVGTASSHEQFF.

This clone was recorded once. The J gene is TRBJ2-2, the V gene TRBV29-1; tentatively, D is TRBD2 (5 bases). Trimming stripped 7 bases from V and 6 bases from J, with 9 bases between. The germline CDR1 and CDR2 sequences are SQVTM and ANQGSEA. The CDR3 extends over 11 amino acids. CDR3: CSGEGPGELFF. CDR3 in DNA: TGCAGCGGCGAGGGTCCCGGGGAGCTGTTTTTT.

The chain couples TRBV7-9 to TRBJ1-3; 7 bases map to TRBD1. With 4 bases clipped from V and 4 bases from J, the junction kept 13 bases outside the gene matches. The CDR3 has 17 amino acids. Germline loops: CDR1 SEHNR, CDR2 FQNEAQ (reference sequence). The CDR3 here is CASSWADRVALGNTIYF. The DNA of the CDR3 is TGTGCCAGCAGCTGGGCAGACAGGGTGGCCCTCGGAAACACCATATATTTT.

The V call is TRBV13, the J call TRBJ2-1; perhaps TRBD2 as D (6 bases). The CDR3 covers 17 residues. V lost 7 bases and J 2 bases, leaving 21 bases between the germline ends. Germline V lookup: CDR1 PRHDT, CDR2 FYEKMQ (reference sequence). CDR3 nucleotides: TGTGCCAGCACTTCGCGGGGTCGGGGGATACCCTACAATGAGCAGTTCTTC. It codes for CASTSRGRGIPYNEQFF.

V usage is TRBV1 and J usage is TRBJ2-1; the table's D call, TRBD2, has no DNA check behind it. TRBV1 is an annotated pseudogene. The CDR3 is 13 amino acids. The CDR3 is CTSSQGGSYEQFF. CDR3 bases: TGCACCAGCAGCCAAGGCGGGAGCTATGAGCAGTTCTTC.

This clone was found once. The rearrangement joins TRBV5-1 to TRBJ2-4; weak D call: TRBD2 (5 bases). Germline lookup yields CDR1 SGHRS and CDR2 YFSETQ. The CDR3 spans 14 residues. V was pared by 3 bases and J by 9 bases, with 16 bases between. The CDR3: CASSSDGTAGIQYF. The CDR3 DNA is TGCGCCAGCAGCTCAGACGGCACGGCGGGCATTCAGTACTTC.

The chain uses TRBV5-1 and TRBJ2-1; 11 bases line up with TRBD2. Looked up from germline, CDR1 is SGHRS and CDR2 is YFSETQ. Trimming took 6 bases from V and 0 from J; bases not matched to a gene: 11. The CDR3 extends over 18 amino acids. In DNA form, the CDR3 reads TGCGCCAGCATACCCTCTAGCGGGGGGCGGAACTCCTACAATGAGCAGTTCTTC. Translating it yields CASIPSSGGRNSYNEQFF.

This clone is medium-sized in the sample. The chain combines TRBV7-9 with TRBJ2-5; 8 bases are shared with TRBD1. This CDR3 comprises 15 residues. Germline V gene sequence: CDR1 SEHNR, CDR2 FQNEAQ (reference sequence). J lost 5 bases, V lost 3 bases, and 8 bases had no gene match. The DNA of the CDR3 is TGTGCCAGCAGCTTCGGACAGGGAGATGGGGAGACCCAGTACTTC. Its translation is CASSFGQGDGETQYF.

V gene TRBV10-3 combines with J gene TRBJ2-7, with TRBD1 matching over 10 bases. This CDR3 is built from 13 residues. Germline V gene data show CDR1 as ENHRY and CDR2 as SYGVKD. Unmatched junction bases numbered 7, after V lost 8 bases and J lost 6 bases. The CDR3 protein is CAIGGTGVSEQYF. The DNA for the CDR3 is TGTGCCATCGGCGGGACAGGGGTGTCCGAGCAGTACTTC.

This clone has only one observation. The chain carries TRBV19 and TRBJ1-3; no definite D call. The V end lost 5 bases, the J end lost 0 bases, and 11 bases lay between the germline ends. The CDR3 is made up of 15 amino acids. Germline V gene sequence: CDR1 LNHDA, CDR2 SQIVND (reference sequence). CDR3 loop: CASSGFSTSGNTIYF. CDR3 bases: TGTGCCAGTAGTGGTTTTTCTACCTCTGGAAACACCATATATTTT.

The rearrangement links TRBV19 to TRBJ1-5, with 7 bases identical to TRBD1. V trimming: 6 bases; J trimming: 6 bases; junction bases outside the gene matches: 8. CDR3 length: 14 amino acids. Per the germline V gene, CDR1 is LNHDA and CDR2 is SQIVND (reference sequence). The CDR3 region is CASSITGEGQPQHF. The CDR3 DNA reads TGTGCCAGTAGCATAACAGGGGAAGGTCAGCCCCAGCATTTT.

The chain has TRBV27 and TRBJ1-1; TRBD1 agrees at 9 bases. Germline V gives CDR1 MNHEY, CDR2 SMNVEV (reference sequence). CDR3 length: 14 amino acids. V lost 6 bases to trimming and J lost 5 bases; unmatched junction nucleotides: 7. This CDR3 reads CASSLGQGRTEAFF. DNA for the CDR3: TGTGCCAGCAGCCTGGGACAGGGAAGAACTGAAGCTTTCTTT.

The J gene is TRBJ1-5, the V gene TRBV15, with a possible D match to TRBD1 (5 bases). From germline, CDR1 is LNHNV and CDR2 YYDKDF (reference sequence). The ends were cut back, 4 bases at V and 1 base at J, with 14 bases in the middle. CDR3 size: 16 residues. The CDR3 is CATSIFQGNSNQPQHF. CDR3 DNA sequence: TGTGCCACCAGCATTTTCCAGGGAAACAGCAATCAGCCCCAGCATTTT.

V and J are TRBV28 and TRBJ1-4, with D hard to call. The CDR3 sequence is 17 residues long. Per the germline V gene, CDR1 is MDHEN and CDR2 is SYDVKM. The V end was cut by 3 bases, the J end by 3 bases, with 17 bases between. The CDR3 DNA reads as TGTGCCAGCAGTTTCACCCGGACGGGGTTGGCTAATGAAAAACTGTTTTTT. Its translation: CASSFTRTGLANEKLFF.

The chain uses TRBV7-2 and TRBJ1-6, with D possibly being TRBD1 (6 bases). The CDR3 is 15 amino acids. The V gene lost 4 bases and the J gene lost 7 bases, with 14 bases spanning the gap. Germline-derived CDR1 and CDR2 are SGHTA and FQGNSA. The CDR3: CASSSSSGENSPLHF. The CDR3 coding sequence is TGTGCCAGCAGCTCCTCGTCAGGGGAAAATTCACCCCTCCACTTT.

The V gene is TRBV11-3, the J gene TRBJ2-3; D is perhaps TRBD2 (6 bases). The CDR3 has 15 amino acids. Germline assignment: CDR1 SGHNT and CDR2 YENEEA. The V end was cut by 5 bases, the J end by 2 bases, with 14 bases between. The CDR3 is CASSQSGLLTDTQYF. The CDR3 nucleotides read TGTGCCAGCAGCCAGTCGGGACTCCTCACAGATACGCAGTATTTT.

The chain is built from TRBV6-5 and TRBJ1-2, with 7 bases lining up with TRBD1. The CDR3 consists of 12 residues. The trim removed 6 bases at V and 7 bases at J, leaving 5 bases unmatched. From germline, CDR1 is MNHEY and CDR2 SVGAGI. CDR3 DNA: TGTGCCAGCAGCCTACAGGGGTCTGGCTACACCTTC. The encoded protein is CASSLQGSGYTF.

This chain connects TRBV7-3 to TRBJ1-3; D is possibly TRBD1 (5 bases). Germline CDR1 and CDR2: SGHTA and FQGTGA. There are 15 residues in the CDR3. V lost 5 bases to trimming and J lost 0 bases, with 11 bases between them. The CDR3 loop is CASSRAGNSGNTIYF. CDR3 DNA sequence: TGTGCCAGCAGCCGAGCAGGGAACTCTGGAAACACCATATATTTT. Full variable domain (missing parts from reference TRBV7-3 and TRBJ1-3): GAGVSQTPSNKVTEKGKYVELRCDPISGHTALYWYRQSLGQGPEFLIYFQGTGAADDSGLPNDRFFAVRPEGSVSTLKIQRTERGDSAVYLCASSRAGNSGNTIYFGEGSWLTVV.